The present entry profiles one T cell receptor (beta chain) with its context. Its antigen is not identified. Researchers picked out CD4+ and CD8+ T cells from PBMCs by sorting. The data stem from a study of CD8+ T cells in alopecia areata. Study as a whole: Tofacitinib therapy lasting 6 to 18 months was followed by 6 months off drug.

Study results and caveats: Between patients, shared TCR sequences were less clear than in mice. This was possibly due in part to HLA diversity in the patient population.

Reverse transcribed after extraction, RNA yielded cDNA as the sequencing template. Measured with immunoSEQ multiplex PCR; TCRdb has only the in-frame clones, and not every one. The sample holds about 150,000 clones, 40% to 50% seen once. This CDR3 contains 15 residues. Germline values: CDR1 MNHEY, CDR2 SVGAGI. Deletions cut 6 bases from V and 0 bases from J, with 15 bases between. V and J are TRBV6-5 and TRBJ2-7, with D possibly TRBD2 on 6 matching bases. Sequencing used CD4+ T cells sorted from blood. The source is a human donor with alopecia areata. For the CDR3, the DNA is TGTGCCAGCAGGGACGGGACTCTCAGCTCCTACGAGCAGTACTTC. It specifies CASRDGTLSSYEQYF.